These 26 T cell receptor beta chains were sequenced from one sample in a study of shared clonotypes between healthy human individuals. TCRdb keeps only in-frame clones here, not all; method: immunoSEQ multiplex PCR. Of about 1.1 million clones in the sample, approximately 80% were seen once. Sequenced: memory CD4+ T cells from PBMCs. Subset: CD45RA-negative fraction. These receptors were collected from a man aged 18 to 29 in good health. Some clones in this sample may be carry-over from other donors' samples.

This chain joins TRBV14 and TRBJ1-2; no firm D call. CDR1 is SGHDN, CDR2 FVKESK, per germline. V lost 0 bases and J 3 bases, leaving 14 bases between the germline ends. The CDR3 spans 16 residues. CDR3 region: CASSQDRLRPYYGYTF. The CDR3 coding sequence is TGTGCCAGCAGCCAAGACAGGCTTAGGCCTTACTATGGCTACACCTTC.

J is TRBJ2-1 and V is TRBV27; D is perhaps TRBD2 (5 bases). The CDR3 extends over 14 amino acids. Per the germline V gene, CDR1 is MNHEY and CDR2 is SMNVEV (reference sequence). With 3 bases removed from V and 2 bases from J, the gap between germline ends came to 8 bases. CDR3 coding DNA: TGTGCCAGCAGTTTGGACTCCCCCTACAATGAGCAGTTCTTC. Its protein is CASSLDSPYNEQFF.

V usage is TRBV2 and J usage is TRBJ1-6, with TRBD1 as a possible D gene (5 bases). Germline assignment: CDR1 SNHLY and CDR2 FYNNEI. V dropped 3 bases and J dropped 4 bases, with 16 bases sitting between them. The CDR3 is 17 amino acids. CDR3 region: CASSDWQGLGYNSPLHF. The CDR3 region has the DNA TGTGCCAGCAGTGACTGGCAGGGTTTGGGGTATAATTCACCCCTCCACTTT. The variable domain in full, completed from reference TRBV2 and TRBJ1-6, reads EPEVTQTPSHQVTQMGQEVILRCVPISNHLYFYWYRQILGQKVEFLVSFYNNEISEKSEIFDDQFSVERPDGSNFTLKIRSTKLEDSAMYFCASSDWQGLGYNSPLHFGNGTRLTVT.

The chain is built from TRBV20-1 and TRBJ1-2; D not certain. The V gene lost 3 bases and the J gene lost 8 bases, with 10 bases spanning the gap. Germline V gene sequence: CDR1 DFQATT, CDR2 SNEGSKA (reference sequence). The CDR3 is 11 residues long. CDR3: CSARELRGYTF. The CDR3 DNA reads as TGCAGTGCTAGGGAGCTCCGGGGCTACACCTTC.

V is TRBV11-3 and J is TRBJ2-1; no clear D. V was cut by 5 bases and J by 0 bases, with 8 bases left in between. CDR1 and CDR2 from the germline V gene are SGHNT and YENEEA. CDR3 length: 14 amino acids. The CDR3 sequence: CASSLGYSYNEQFF. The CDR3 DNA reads TGTGCCAGCAGCCTGGGGTACTCCTACAATGAGCAGTTCTTC.

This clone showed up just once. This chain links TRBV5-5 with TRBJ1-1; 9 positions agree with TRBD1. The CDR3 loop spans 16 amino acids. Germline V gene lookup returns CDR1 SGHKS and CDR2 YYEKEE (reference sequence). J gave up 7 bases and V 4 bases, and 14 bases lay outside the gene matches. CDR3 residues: CASSPITNRGLGEAFF. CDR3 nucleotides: TGTGCCAGCAGCCCCATAACAAACAGGGGGCTGGGTGAAGCTTTCTTT. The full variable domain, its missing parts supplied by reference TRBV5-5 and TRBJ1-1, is DAGVTQSPTHLIKTRGQQVTLRCSPISGHKSVSWYQQVLGQGPQFIFQYYEKEERGRGNFPDRFSARQFPNYSSELNVNALLLGDSALYLCASSPITNRGLGEAFFGQGTRLTVV.

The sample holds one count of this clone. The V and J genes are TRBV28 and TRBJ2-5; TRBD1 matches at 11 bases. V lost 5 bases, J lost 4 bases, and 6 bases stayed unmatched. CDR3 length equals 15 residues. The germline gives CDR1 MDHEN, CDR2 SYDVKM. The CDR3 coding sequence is TGTGCCAGCAGTCGCTTCGGACAGGGGGCAGAGACCCAGTACTTC. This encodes CASSRFGQGAETQYF.

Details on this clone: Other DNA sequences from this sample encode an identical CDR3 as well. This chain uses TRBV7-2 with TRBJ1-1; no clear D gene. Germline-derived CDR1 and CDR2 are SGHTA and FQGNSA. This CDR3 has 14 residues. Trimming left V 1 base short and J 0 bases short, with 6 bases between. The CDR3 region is CASSLGRVNTEAFF. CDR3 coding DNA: TGTGCCAGCAGCTTAGGGAGAGTGAACACTGAAGCTTTCTTT.

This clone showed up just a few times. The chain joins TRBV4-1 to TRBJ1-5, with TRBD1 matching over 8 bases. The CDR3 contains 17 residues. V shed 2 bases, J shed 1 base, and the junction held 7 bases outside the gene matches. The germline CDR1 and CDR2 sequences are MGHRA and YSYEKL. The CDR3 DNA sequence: TGCGCCAGCAGCCAACGGACAGGGACCGGGAGCAATCAGCCCCAGCATTTT. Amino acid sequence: CASSQRTGTGSNQPQHF.

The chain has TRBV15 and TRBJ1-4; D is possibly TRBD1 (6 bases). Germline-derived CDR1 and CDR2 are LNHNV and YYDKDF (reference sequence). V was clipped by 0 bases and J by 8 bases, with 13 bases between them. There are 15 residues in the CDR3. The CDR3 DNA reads TGTGCCACCAGCAGAGATTTAACAGGGTTCGAAAAACTGTTTTTT. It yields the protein CATSRDLTGFEKLFF.

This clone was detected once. CDR3 DNA sequence: TGTGCCAGCAGCTTTTATCGGGGGAGCTACACCTTC. Translating gives CASSFYRGSYTF. The chain has TRBV7-2 and TRBJ1-2, with D possibly TRBD1 on 5 matching bases. The CDR3 runs 12 residues. Trimming stripped 3 bases from V and 9 bases from J, with 11 bases between. CDR1 SGHTA and CDR2 FQGNSA come from the germline V gene.

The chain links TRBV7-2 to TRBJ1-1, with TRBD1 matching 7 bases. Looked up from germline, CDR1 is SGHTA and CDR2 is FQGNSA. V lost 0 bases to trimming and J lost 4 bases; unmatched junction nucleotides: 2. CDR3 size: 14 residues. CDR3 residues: CASSLARGGTEAFF. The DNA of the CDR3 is TGTGCCAGCAGCTTAGCCAGGGGGGGCACTGAAGCTTTCTTT.

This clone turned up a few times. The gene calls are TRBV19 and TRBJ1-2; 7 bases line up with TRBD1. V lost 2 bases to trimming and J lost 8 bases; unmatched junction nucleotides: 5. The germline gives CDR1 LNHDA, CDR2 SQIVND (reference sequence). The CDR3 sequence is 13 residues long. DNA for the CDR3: TGTGCCAGTAGTATACAAGGGGGCGGCGGCTACACCTTC. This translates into CASSIQGGGGYTF.

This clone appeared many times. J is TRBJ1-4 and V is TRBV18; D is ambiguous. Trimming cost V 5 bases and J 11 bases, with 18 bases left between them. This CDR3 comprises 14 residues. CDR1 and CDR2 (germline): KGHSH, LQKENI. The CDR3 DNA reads TGTGCCAGCTCAGCCAATAGCGGACGGTCCAAACTGTTTTTT. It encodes CASSANSGRSKLFF.

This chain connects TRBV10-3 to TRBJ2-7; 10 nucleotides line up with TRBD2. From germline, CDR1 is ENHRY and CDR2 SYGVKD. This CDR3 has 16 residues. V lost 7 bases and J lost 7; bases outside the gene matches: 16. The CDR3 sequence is CAITPGGSGRNGEQYF. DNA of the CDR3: TGTGCCATCACCCCAGGGGGTAGCGGGAGGAACGGGGAGCAGTACTTC.

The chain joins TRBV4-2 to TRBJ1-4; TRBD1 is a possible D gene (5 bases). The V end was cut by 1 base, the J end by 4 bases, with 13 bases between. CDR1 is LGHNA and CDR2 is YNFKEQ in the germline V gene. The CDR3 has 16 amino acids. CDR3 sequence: CASSQGQWENNEKLFF. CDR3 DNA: TGTGCCAGCAGCCAAGGACAGTGGGAGAATAATGAAAAACTGTTTTTT.

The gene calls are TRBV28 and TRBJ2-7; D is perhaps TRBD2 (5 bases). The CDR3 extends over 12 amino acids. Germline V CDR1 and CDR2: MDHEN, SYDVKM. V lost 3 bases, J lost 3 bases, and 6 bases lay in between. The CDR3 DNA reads TGTGCCAGCAGTTTGACTATCTACGAGCAGTACTTC. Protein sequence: CASSLTIYEQYF.

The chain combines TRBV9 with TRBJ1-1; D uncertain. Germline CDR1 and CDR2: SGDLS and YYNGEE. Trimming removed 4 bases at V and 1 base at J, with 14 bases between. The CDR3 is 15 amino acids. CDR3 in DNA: TGTGCCAGCAGCTCCCGGGTCAATCGGAACACTGAAGCTTTCTTT. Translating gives CASSSRVNRNTEAFF.

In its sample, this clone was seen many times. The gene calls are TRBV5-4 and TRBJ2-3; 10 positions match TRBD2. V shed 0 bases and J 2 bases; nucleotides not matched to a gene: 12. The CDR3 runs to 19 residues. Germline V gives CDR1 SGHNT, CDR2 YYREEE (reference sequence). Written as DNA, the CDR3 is TGTGCCAGCAGCTTGGGCTCGGGACTAGCGACTCGAGACACAGATACGCAGTATTTT. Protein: CASSLGSGLATRDTDTQYF.

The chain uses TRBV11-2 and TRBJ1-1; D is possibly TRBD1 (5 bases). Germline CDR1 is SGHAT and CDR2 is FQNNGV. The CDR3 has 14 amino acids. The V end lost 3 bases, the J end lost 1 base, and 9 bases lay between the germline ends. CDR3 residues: CASSFGGQNTEAFF. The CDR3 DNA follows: TGTGCCAGCAGCTTCGGCGGACAGAACACTGAAGCTTTCTTT. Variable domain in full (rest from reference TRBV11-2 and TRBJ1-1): EAGVAQSPRYKIIEKRQSVAFWCNPISGHATLYWYQQILGQGPKLLIQFQNNGVVDDSQLPKDRFSAERLKGVDSTLKIQPAKLEDSAVYLCASSFGGQNTEAFFGQGTRLTVV.

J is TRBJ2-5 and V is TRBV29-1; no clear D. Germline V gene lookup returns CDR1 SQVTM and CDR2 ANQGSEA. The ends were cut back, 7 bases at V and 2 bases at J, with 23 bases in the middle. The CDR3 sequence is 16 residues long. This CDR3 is CSGKLSATSLQETQYF. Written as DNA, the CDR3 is TGCAGCGGGAAGTTGTCTGCCACCTCTCTACAAGAGACCCAGTACTTC.

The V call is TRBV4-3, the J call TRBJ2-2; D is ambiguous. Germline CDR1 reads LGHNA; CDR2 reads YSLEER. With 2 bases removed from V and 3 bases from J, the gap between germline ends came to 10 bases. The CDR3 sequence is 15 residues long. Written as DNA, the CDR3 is TGCGCCAGCAGCCAACATCGATCGCACACCGGGGAGCTGTTTTTT. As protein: CASSQHRSHTGELFF.

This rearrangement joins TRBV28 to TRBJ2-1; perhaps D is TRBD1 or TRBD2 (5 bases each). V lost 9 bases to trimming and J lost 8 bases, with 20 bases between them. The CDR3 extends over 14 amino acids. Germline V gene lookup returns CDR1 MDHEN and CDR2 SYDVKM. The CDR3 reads CASSPMGTRDEQFF. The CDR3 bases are TGTGCCAGTTCCCCCATGGGGACCCGTGATGAGCAGTTCTTC.

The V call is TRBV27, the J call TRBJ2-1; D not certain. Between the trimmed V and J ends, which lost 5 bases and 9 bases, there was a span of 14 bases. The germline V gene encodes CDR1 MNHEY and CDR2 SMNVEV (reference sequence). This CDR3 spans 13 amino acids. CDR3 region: CASSQTPGGEQFF. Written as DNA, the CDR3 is TGTGCCAGCAGTCAGACCCCAGGTGGTGAGCAGTTCTTC.

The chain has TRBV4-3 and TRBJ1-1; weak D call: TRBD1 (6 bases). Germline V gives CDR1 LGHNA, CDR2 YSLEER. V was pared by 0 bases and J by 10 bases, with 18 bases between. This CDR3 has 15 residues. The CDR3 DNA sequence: TGCGCCAGCAGCCAAGATGGCAGAGCGGGGACAACAGCTTTCTTT. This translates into CASSQDGRAGTTAFF.

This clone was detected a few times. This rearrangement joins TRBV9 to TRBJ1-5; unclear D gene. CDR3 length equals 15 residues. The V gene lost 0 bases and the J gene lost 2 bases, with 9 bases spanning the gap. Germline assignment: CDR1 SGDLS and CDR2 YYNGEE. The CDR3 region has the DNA TGTGCCAGCAGCGTAGGCGTTGGGGGCAATCAGCCCCAGCATTTT. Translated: CASSVGVGGNQPQHF.